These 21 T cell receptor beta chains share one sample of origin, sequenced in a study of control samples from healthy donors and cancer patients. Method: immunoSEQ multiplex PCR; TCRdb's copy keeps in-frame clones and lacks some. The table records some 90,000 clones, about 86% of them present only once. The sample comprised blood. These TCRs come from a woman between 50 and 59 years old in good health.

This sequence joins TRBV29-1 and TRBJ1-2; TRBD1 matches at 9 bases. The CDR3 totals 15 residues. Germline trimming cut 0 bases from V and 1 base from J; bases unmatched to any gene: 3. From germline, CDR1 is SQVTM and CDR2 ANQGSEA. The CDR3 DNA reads TGCAGCGTTGAAGAGAGGGACAGGGTTAACTATGGCTACACCTTC. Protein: CSVEERDRVNYGYTF.

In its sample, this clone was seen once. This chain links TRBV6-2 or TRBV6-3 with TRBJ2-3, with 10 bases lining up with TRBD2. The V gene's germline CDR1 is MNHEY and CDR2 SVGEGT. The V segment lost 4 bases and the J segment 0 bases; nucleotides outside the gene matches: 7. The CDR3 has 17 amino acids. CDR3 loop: CASSSLQREGSTDTQYF. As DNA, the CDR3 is TGTGCCAGCAGTTCTTTACAGCGGGAGGGCAGCACAGATACGCAGTATTTT.

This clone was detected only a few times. The CDR3 sequence is CASSYKVDEQFF. In DNA, the CDR3 is TGTGCCAGCAGTTACAAGGTCGATGAGCAGTTCTTC. This chain connects TRBV6-2 or TRBV6-3 to TRBJ2-1, with D hard to call. CDR1 and CDR2 (germline): MNHEY, SVGEGT. CDR3 length: 12 residues. The germline V and J ends were trimmed by 2 bases and 8 bases, with 7 bases remaining between them.

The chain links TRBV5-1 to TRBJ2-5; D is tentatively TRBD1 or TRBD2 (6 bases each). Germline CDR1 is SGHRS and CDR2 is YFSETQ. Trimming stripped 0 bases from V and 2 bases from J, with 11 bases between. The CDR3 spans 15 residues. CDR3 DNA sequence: TGCGCCAGCAGCTTGGAAGGGGGGTCTCAAGAGACCCAGTACTTC. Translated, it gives CASSLEGGSQETQYF.

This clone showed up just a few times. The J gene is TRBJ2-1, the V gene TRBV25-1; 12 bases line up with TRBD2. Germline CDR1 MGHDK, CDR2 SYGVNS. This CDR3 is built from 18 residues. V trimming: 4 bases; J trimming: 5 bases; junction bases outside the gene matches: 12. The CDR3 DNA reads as TGTGCCAGCAGTGTTAGACCTAGCGGGAGGGCGAAGGACAATGAGCAGTTCTTC. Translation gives CASSVRPSGRAKDNEQFF. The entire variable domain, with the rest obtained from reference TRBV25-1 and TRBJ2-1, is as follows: EADIYQTPRYLVIGTGKKITLECSQTMGHDKMYWYQQDPGMELHLIHYSYGVNSTEKGDLSSESTVSRIRTEHFPLTLESARPSHTSQYLCASSVRPSGRAKDNEQFFGPGTRLTVL.

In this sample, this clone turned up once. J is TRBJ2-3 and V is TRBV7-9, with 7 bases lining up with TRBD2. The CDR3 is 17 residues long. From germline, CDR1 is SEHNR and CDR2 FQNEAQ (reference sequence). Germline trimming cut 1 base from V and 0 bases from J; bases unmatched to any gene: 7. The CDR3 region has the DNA TGTGCCAGCAGCTTAGTATACGGAGCGGGAAGCACAGATACGCAGTATTTT. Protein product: CASSLVYGAGSTDTQYF.

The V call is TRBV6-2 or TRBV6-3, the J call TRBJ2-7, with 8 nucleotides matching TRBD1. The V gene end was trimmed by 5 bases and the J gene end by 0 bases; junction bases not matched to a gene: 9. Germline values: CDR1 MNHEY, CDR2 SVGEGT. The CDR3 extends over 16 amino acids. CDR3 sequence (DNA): TGTGCCAGCAGTCCGCCCGGGACAGGAGACTCCTACGAGCAGTACTTC. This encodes CASSPPGTGDSYEQYF.

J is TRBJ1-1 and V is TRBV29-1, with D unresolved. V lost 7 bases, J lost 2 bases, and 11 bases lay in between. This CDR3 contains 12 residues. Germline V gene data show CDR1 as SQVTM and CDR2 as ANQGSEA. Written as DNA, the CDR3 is TGCAGCGCCCTGTGGGGTAACACTGAAGCTTTCTTT. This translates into CSALWGNTEAFF.

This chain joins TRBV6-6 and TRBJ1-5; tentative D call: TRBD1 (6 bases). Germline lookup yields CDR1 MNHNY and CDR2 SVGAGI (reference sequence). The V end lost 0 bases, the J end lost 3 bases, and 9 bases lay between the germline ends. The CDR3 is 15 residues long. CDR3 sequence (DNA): TGTGCCAGCAGTTACTCGGGGGGGCCCAATCAGCCCCAGCATTTT. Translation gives CASSYSGGPNQPQHF.

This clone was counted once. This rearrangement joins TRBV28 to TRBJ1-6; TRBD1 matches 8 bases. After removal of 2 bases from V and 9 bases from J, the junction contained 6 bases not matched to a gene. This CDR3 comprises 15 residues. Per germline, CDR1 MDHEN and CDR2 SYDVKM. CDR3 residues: CASSLPDRDSSPLHF. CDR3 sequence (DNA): TGTGCCAGCAGTTTACCGGACAGGGATAGTTCACCCCTCCACTTT.

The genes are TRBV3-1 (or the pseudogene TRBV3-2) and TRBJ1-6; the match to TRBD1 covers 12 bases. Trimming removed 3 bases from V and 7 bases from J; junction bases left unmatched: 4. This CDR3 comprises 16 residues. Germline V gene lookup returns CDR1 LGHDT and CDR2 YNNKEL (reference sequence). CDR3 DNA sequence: TGTGCCAGCAGCCAGGGGACAGGGGGCGAAAATTCACCCCTCCACTTT. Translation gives CASSQGTGGENSPLHF.

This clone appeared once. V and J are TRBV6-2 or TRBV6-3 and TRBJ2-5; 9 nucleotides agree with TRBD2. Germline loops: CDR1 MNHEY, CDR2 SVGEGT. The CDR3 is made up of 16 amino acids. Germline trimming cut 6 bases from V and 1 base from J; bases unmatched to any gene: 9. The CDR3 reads CASSPGGSGGQETQYF. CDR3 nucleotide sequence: TGTGCCAGCAGCCCCGGGGGTAGCGGGGGCCAAGAGACCCAGTACTTC.

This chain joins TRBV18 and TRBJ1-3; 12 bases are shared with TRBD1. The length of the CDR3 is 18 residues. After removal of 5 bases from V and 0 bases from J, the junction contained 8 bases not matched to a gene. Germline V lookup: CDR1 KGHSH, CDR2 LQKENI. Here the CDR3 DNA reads TGTGCCAGCTCAGAATTCGGGACAGGGGGCCACTCTGGAAACACCATATATTTT. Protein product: CASSEFGTGGHSGNTIYF. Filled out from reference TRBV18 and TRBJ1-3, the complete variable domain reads NAGVMQNPRHLVRRRGQEARLRCSPMKGHSHVYWYRQLPEEGLKFMVYLQKENIIDESGMPKERFSAEFPKEGPSILRIQQVVRGDSAAYFCASSEFGTGGHSGNTIYFGEGSWLTVV.

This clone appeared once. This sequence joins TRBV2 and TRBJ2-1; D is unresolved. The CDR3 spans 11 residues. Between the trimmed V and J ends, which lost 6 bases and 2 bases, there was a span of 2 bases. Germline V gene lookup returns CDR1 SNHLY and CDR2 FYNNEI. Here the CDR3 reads CASRAYNEQFF. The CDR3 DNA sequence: TGTGCCAGCAGGGCCTACAATGAGCAGTTCTTC. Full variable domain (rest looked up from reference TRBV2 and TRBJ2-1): EPEVTQTPSHQVTQMGQEVILRCVPISNHLYFYWYRQILGQKVEFLVSFYNNEISEKSEIFDDQFSVERPDGSNFTLKIRSTKLEDSAMYFCASRAYNEQFFGPGTRLTVL.

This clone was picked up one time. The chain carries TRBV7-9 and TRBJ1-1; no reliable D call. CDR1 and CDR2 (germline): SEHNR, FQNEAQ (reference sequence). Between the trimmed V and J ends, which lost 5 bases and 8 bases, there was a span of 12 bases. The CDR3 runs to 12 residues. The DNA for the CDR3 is TGTGCCAGCAGCCGTCAAGGGTGGGAAGCTTTCTTT. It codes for CASSRQGWEAFF.

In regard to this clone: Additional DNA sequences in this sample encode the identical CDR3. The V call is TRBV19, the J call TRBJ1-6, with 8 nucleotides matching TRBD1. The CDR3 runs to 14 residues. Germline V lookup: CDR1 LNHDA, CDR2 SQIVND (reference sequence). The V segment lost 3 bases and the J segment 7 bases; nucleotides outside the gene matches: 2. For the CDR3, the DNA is TGTGCCAGTAGTATTCAGGGGGCGAATTCACCCCTCCACTTT. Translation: CASSIQGANSPLHF.

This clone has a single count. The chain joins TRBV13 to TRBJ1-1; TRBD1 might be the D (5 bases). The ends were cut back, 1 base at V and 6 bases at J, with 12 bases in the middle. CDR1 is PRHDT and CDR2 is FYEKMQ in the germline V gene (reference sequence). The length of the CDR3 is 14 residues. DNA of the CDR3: TGTGCCAGCAGCTTAGCGGGGGGTGGGGCTGAAGCTTTCTTT. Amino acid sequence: CASSLAGGGAEAFF.

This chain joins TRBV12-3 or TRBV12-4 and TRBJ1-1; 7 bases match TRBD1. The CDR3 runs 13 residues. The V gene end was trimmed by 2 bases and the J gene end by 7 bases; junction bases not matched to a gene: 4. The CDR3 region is CASSLYRDSEAFF. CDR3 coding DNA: TGTGCCAGCAGTTTATACAGGGACAGTGAAGCTTTCTTT.

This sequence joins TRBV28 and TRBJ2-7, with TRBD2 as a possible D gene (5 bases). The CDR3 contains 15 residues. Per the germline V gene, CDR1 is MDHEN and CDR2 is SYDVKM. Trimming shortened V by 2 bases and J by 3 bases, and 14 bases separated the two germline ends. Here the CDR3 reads CASSLPGKELYEQYF. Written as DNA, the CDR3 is TGTGCCAGCAGTTTACCCGGGAAGGAACTCTACGAGCAGTACTTC. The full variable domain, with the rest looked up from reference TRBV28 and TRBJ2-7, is DVKVTQSSRYLVKRTGEKVFLECVQDMDHENMFWYRQDPGLGLRLIYFSYDVKMKEKGDIPEGYSVSREKKERFSLILESASTNQTSMYLCASSLPGKELYEQYFGPGTRLTVT.

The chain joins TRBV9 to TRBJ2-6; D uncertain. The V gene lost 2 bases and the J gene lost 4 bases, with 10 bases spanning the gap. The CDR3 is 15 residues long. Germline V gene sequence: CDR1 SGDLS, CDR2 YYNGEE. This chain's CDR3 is CASSVGFRGANVLTF. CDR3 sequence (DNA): TGTGCCAGCAGCGTGGGCTTCAGGGGGGCCAACGTCCTGACTTTC.

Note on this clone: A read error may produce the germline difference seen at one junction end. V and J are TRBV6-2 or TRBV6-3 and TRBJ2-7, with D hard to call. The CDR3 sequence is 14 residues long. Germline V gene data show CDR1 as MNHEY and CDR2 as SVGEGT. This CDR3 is CASRYLGSFYEQYF. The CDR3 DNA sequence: TGTGCCAGCAGATACTTGGGATCGTTCTACGAGCAGTACTTC.